This T cell receptor beta chain was observed in a study of cytomegalovirus exposure and HLA in healthy donors. V was pared by 0 bases and J by 3 bases, with 4 bases of the junction left unmatched. This CDR3 region has 15 residues. The germline V gene encodes CDR1 SGHRS and CDR2 YFSETQ. PCR employed 60 Vbeta and 13 Jbeta primers. TCRdb keeps only in-frame clones here, not all; method: immunoSEQ multiplex PCR. There are 100,000 or so clones in the sample; 77% occur only once, and around 4.5% lies in the top ten. The chain recombines TRBV5-1 with TRBJ2-5; 8 positions match TRBD2. This receptor was taken from a woman aged 40 to 50 in good health and CMV-seronegative. Sequenced sample: PBMCs. For the CDR3, the DNA is TGCGCCAGCAGCTTGGGCGGGGGGAAAGAAGAGACCCAGTACTTC. This translates into CASSLGGGKEETQYF.